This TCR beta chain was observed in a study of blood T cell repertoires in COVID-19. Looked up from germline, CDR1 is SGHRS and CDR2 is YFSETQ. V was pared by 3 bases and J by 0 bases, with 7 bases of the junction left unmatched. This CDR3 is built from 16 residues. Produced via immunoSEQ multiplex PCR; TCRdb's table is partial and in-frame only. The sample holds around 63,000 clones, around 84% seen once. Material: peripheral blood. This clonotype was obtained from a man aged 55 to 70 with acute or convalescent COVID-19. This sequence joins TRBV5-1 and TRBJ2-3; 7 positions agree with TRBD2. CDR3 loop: CASSWGQRGSTDTQYF. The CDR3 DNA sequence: TGCGCCAGCAGCTGGGGCCAGCGGGGTAGCACAGATACGCAGTATTTT.